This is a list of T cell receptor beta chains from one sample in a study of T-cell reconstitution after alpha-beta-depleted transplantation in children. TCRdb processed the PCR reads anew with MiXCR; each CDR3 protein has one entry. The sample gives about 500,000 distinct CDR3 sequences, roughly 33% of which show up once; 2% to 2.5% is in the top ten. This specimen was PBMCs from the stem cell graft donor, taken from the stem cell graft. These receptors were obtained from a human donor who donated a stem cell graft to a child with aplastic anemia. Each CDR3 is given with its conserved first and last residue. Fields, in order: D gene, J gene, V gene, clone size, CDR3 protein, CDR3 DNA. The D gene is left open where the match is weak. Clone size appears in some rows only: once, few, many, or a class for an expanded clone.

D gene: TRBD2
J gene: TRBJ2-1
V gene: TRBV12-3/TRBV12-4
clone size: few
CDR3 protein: CASSFGLAGPGEQFF
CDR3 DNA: TGTGCCAGCAGTTTTGGACTAGCGGGCCCAGGTGAGCAGTTCTTC

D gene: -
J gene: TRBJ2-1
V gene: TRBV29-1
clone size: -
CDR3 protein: CSVENRGGVDNEQFF
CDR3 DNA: TGCAGCGTTGAGAACAGGGGGGGTGTTGACAATGAGCAGTTCTTC

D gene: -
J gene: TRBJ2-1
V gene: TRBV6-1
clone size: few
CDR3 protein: CASTPPLGGLNEQFF
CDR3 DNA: TGTGCCAGCACTCCCCCGTTAGGCGGTCTCAATGAGCAGTTCTTC

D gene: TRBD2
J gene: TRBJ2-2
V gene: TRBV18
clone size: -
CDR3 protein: CASSPIRTSGSNTGELFF
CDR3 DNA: TGTGCCAGCTCACCGATTCGGACTAGCGGGAGTAACACCGGGGAGCTGTTTTTT

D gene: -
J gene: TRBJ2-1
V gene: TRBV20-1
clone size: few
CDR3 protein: CSAQRISDEQFF
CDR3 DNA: TGCAGTGCCCAACGGATATCCGATGAGCAGTTCTTC

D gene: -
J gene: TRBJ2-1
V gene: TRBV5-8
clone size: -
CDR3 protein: CASSLGQPNDQFF
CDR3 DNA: TGTGCCAGCAGCTTGGGACAGCCCAATGACCAGTTCTTC

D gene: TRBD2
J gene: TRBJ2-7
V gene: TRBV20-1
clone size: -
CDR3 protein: CSARDWLAGSEQYF
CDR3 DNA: TGCAGTGCTAGAGATTGGCTAGCGGGATCCGAGCAGTACTTC

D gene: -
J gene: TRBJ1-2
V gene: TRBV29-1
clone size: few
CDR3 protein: CSVEDSRTPDYGYTF
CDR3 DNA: TGCAGCGTTGAAGATTCTAGAACTCCGGACTATGGCTACACCTTC

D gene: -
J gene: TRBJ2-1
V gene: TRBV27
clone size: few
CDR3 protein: CASGKGWDTSSYNEQFF
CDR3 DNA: TGTGCCAGCGGCAAGGGGTGGGACACCAGCTCCTACAATGAGCAGTTCTTC

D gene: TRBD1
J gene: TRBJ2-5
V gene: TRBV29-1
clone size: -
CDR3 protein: CSVGGTAKSTQYF
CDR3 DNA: TGCAGCGTTGGGGGGACAGCCAAGAGTACCCAGTACTTC

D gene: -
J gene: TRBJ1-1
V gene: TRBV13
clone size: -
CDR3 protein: CASSLGDRRKDEAFF
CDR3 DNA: TGTGCCAGCAGCTTAGGAGACAGGAGGAAGGATGAAGCTTTCTTT

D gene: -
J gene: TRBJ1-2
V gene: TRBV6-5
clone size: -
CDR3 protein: CASSYSYGEDGYTF
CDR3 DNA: TGTGCCAGCAGTTACTCGTACGGGGAGGATGGCTACACCTTC

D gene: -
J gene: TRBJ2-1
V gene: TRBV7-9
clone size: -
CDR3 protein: CASSHEKDDEQFF
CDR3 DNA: TGTGCCAGCAGCCATGAAAAGGATGATGAGCAGTTCTTC

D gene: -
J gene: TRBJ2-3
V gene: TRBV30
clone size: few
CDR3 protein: CAWSLIGGGTDTQYF
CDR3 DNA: TGTGCCTGGAGTCTGATCGGCGGCGGCACAGATACGCAGTATTTT

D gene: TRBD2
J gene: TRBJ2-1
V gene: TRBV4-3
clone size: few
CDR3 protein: CASSLSGANSYNEQFF
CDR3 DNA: TGCGCCAGCAGCCTTAGCGGGGCGAACTCCTACAATGAGCAGTTCTTC

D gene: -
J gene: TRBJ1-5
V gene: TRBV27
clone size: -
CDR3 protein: CASTQEQHF
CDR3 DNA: TGTGCCAGCACTCAGGAACAGCATTTT

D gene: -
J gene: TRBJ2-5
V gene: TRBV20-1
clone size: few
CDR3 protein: CSARGPWGETQYF
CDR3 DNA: TGCAGTGCTAGGGGACCCTGGGGAGAGACCCAGTACTTC

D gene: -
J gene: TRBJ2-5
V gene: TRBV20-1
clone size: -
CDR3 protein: CSARAQGPNRKTQYF
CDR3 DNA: TGCAGTGCTAGAGCTCAGGGGCCGAATCGAAAGACCCAGTACTTC

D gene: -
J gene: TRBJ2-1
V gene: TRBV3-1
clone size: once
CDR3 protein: CASSQDGFSNEQFF
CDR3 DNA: TGTGCCAGCAGCCAAGATGGTTTCTCCAATGAGCAGTTCTTC

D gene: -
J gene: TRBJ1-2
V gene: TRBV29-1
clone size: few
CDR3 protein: CSVGTYGYTF
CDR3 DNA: TGCAGCGTTGGGACCTATGGCTACACCTTC

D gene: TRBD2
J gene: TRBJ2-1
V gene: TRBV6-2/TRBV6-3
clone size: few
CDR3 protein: CASSSMTSGRYNEQFF
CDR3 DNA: TGTGCCAGCAGTTCAATGACTAGCGGGCGTTACAATGAGCAGTTCTTC

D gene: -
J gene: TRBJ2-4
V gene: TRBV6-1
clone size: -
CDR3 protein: CASSQTETKNIQYF
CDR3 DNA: TGTGCCAGCAGTCAAACTGAGACCAAAAACATTCAGTACTTC

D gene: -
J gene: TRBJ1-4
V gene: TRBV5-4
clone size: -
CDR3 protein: CASSTDYRATNEKLFF
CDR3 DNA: TGTGCCAGCAGCACGGACTACAGGGCAACTAATGAAAAACTGTTTTTT

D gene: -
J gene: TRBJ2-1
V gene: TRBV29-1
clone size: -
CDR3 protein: CSVPRSSYNEQFF
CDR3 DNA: TGCAGCGTTCCTAGGAGCTCCTACAATGAGCAGTTCTTC

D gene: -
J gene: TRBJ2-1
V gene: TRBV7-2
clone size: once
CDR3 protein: CASSLVPLNNRFF
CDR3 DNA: TGTGCCAGCAGCTTGGTCCCGCTCAATAATCGGTTCTTC

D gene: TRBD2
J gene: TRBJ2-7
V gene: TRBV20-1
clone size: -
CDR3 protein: CSANKREGQDEQYF
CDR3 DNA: TGCAGTGCTAACAAGCGGGAGGGCCAAGACGAGCAGTACTTC

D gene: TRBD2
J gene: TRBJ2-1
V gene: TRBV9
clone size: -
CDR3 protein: CASSVVAGGREQFF
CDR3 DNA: TGTGCCAGCAGCGTAGTAGCGGGAGGACGAGAGCAGTTCTTC

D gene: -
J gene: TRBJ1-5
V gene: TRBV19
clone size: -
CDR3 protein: CASRVGPSNQPQHF
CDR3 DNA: TGTGCCTCCCGAGTTGGTCCCAGCAATCAGCCCCAGCATTTT

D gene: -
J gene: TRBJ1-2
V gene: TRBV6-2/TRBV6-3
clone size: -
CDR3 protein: CASRPRSLSHGYTF
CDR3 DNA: TGTGCCAGCAGGCCCCGGAGCCTAAGCCATGGCTACACCTTC

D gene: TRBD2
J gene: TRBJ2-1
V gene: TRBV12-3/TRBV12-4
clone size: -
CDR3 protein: CASRVAGAYNEQFF
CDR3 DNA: TGTGCCAGCAGGGTAGCGGGGGCTTACAATGAGCAGTTCTTC

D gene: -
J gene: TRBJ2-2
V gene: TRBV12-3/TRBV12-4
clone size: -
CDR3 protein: CASSLGVGWNTGELFF
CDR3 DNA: TGTGCCAGCAGTTTAGGGGTGGGGTGGAACACCGGGGAGCTGTTTTTT

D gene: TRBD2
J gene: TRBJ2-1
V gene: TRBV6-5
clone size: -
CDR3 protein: CASSPIDSGSVNEQFF
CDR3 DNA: TGTGCCAGCAGCCCCATTGATAGCGGGAGTGTTAATGAGCAGTTCTTC

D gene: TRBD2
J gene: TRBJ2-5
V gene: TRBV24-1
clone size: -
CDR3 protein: CATSDRRETSETQYF
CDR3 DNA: TGTGCCACCAGTGATCGGCGGGAGACTTCAGAGACCCAGTACTTC

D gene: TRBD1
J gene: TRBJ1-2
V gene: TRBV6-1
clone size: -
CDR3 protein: CASSHSGQGAGYGYTF
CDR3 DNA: TGTGCCAGCAGCCACAGCGGACAGGGGGCTGGCTATGGCTACACCTTC

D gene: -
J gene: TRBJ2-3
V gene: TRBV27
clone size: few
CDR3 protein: CASSFTGRTDTQYF
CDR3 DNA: TGTGCCAGCAGTTTCACAGGGCGCACAGATACGCAGTATTTT

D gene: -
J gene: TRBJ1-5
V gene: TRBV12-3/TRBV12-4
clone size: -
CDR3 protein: CASTMGSGNQPQHF
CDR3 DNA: TGTGCCAGCACAATGGGTTCTGGGAATCAGCCCCAGCATTTT

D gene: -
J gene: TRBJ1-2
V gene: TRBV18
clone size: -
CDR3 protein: CASSPRQDLIYGYTF
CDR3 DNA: TGTGCCAGCTCACCACGGCAGGATTTGATCTATGGCTACACCTTC

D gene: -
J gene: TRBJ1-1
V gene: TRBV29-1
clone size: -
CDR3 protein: CSGGTLLNTEAFF
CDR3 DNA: TGCAGCGGCGGGACACTCTTGAACACTGAAGCTTTCTTT

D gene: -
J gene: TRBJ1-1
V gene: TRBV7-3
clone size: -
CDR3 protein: CASNNHAPPRGTNTEAFF
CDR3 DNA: TGTGCCAGCAACAATCACGCGCCCCCCAGGGGAACCAACACTGAAGCTTTCTTT

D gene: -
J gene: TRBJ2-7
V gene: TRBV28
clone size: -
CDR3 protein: CASSPRAYEQYF
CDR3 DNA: TGTGCCAGCAGTCCCCGCGCCTACGAGCAGTACTTC

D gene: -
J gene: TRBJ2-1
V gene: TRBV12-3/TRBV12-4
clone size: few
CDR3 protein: CASRIAPRDNEQFF
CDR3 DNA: TGTGCCAGCAGGATAGCGCCCAGGGACAATGAGCAGTTCTTC

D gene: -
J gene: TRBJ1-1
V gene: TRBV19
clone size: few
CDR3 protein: CASLRGGVNTEAFF
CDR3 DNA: TGTGCCAGCCTACGAGGGGGTGTTAACACTGAAGCTTTCTTT

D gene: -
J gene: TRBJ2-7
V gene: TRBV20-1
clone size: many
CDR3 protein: CSARLVLEAYEQYF
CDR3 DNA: TGCAGTGCTAGACTGGTCCTGGAGGCCTACGAGCAGTACTTC

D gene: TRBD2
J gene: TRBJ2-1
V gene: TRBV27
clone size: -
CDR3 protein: CASSLGLAGGKSIYNEQFF
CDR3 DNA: TGTGCCAGCAGTTTGGGACTAGCGGGAGGGAAATCGATATACAATGAGCAGTTCTTC

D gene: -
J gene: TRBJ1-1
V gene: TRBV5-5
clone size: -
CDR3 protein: CASSSRATLNTEAFF
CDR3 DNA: TGTGCCAGCAGCTCTCGGGCCACTTTGAACACTGAAGCTTTCTTT

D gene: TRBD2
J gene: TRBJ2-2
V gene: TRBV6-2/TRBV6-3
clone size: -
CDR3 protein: CASSYSPGGTGELFF
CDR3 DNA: TGTGCCAGCAGTTACTCGCCGGGAGGGACCGGGGAGCTGTTTTTT

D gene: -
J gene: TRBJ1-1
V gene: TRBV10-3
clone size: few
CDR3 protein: CAIRDRTPNTEAFF
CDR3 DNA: TGTGCCATCAGAGACAGGACCCCGAACACTGAAGCTTTCTTT

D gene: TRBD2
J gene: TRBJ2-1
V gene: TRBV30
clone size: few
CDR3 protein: CAWSVLGGGYNEQFF
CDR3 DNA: TGTGCCTGGAGTGTACTTGGGGGAGGGTACAATGAGCAGTTCTTC

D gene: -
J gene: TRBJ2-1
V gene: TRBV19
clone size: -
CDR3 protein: CASSILLAQFYNEQFF
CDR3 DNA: TGTGCCAGTAGTATCCTACTAGCCCAATTCTACAATGAGCAGTTCTTC

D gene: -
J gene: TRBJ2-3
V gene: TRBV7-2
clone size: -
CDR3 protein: CASSHPTTASTDTQYF
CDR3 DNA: TGTGCCAGCAGCCACCCCACGACTGCTAGCACAGATACGCAGTATTTT

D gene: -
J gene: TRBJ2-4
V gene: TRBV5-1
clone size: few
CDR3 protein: CASSFDGPKNIQYF
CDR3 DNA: TGCGCCAGCAGCTTTGACGGACCCAAAAACATTCAGTACTTC

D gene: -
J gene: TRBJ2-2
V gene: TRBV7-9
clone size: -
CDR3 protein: CASSPTGPYTGELFF
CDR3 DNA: TGTGCCAGCAGCCCTACCGGGCCTTACACCGGGGAGCTGTTTTTT

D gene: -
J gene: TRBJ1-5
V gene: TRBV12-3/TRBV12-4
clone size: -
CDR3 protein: CASSFARVNQPQHF
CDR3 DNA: TGTGCCAGCAGTTTTGCCAGGGTCAATCAGCCCCAGCATTTT

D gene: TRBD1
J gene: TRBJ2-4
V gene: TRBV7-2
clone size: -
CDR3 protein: CASSLVSTGAKNIQYF
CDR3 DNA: TGTGCCAGCAGCTTAGTCTCGACAGGGGCCAAAAACATTCAGTACTTC

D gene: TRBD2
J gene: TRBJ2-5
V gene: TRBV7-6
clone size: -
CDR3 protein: CASSLAAASGRPQYF
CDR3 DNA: TGTGCCAGCAGCTTAGCAGCGGCTAGCGGGAGACCCCAGTACTTC

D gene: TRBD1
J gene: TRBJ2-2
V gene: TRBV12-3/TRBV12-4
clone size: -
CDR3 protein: CASSLRGPTGELFF
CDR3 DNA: TGTGCCAGCAGTTTGAGGGGGCCCACCGGGGAGCTGTTTTTT

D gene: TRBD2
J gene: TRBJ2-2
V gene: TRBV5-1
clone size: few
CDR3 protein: CASSGLVTGELFF
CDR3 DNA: TGCGCCAGCAGCGGACTAGTCACCGGGGAGCTGTTTTTT